Shown below are 15 T cell receptor beta chains from a single sample sequenced in a study of identical twins. Via MiXCR, TCRdb re-called the 5' RACE reads, giving one row per CDR3 protein. The sample gives roughly 350,000 distinct CDR3 sequences, 12% of which show up once; roughly 7% is in the top ten. The same specimen was also included in a second study, on yellow fever vaccine responses in identical twins.

The material sequenced was CD8+ T cells sorted from blood. The receptor source for this set is a young woman in good health.

This clonotype has a handful of counts. The CDR3 is CATSEQGLAGWDEQFF. For the CDR3, the DNA is TGTGCCACCAGTGAGCAGGGACTAGCGGGGTGGGATGAGCAGTTCTTC. This chain joins TRBV24-1 and TRBJ2-1; TRBD2 matches at 13 bases. The junction had 7 bases not matched to a gene; V was cut back by 4 bases and J by 8 bases. The CDR3 contains 16 residues. CDR1 and CDR2 (germline): KGHDR, SFDVKD.

The chain recombines TRBV27 with TRBJ2-3, with 8 nucleotides matching TRBD2. The CDR3 totals 15 residues. Per germline, CDR1 MNHEY and CDR2 SMNVEV (reference sequence). J was trimmed by 4 bases and V by 5 bases; bases with no gene match: 8. As DNA, the CDR3 is TGTGCCAGCAGTCCCCCGCGGGGGGCACCAGATACGCAGTATTTT. Its protein is CASSPPRGAPDTQYF.

This clonotype occurred many times. The chain has TRBV6-1 and TRBJ1-5; a weak D match, TRBD1 (6 bases). The CDR3 extends over 14 amino acids. The germline V and J ends were trimmed by 6 bases and 1 base, with 10 bases remaining between them. The V gene's germline CDR1 is MNHNS and CDR2 SASEGT. CDR3 coding DNA: TGTGCCAGCAGCCCCAGGGGAAGCAATCAGCCCCAGCATTTT. It is translated as CASSPRGSNQPQHF.

A few counts support this clonotype. The V gene is TRBV12-3 or TRBV12-4, the J gene TRBJ2-5, with 11 bases matching TRBD1. V dropped 6 bases and J dropped 5; count of bases not matched to a gene: 8. The length of the CDR3 is 15 residues. Here the CDR3 reads CASSMDRGRLETQYF. In DNA form, the CDR3 reads TGTGCCAGCAGCATGGACAGGGGGCGCCTGGAGACCCAGTACTTC.

This chain links TRBV29-1 with TRBJ1-2; possibly TRBD1 for D (6 bases). The V end was cut by 4 bases, the J end by 2 bases, with 17 bases between. The length of the CDR3 is 15 residues. Germline assignment: CDR1 SQVTM and CDR2 ANQGSEA. The CDR3 region has the DNA TGCAGCGTTGCCCCCAGGGGCAGACAGAACTATGGCTACACCTTC. This encodes CSVAPRGRQNYGYTF.

This chain uses TRBV7-9 with TRBJ1-2; a possible D gene is TRBD1 (6 bases). The germline V gene encodes CDR1 SEHNR and CDR2 FQNEAQ (reference sequence). The CDR3 loop spans 14 amino acids. V lost 4 bases to trimming and J lost 7 bases, with 16 bases between them. The CDR3 here is CASSSGGGASGYTF. In DNA form, the CDR3 reads TGTGCCAGCAGCTCAGGCGGGGGCGCGAGTGGCTACACCTTC.

V is TRBV27 and J is TRBJ1-6; no definite D call. Trimming cost V 3 bases and J 0 bases, with 6 bases left between them. The CDR3 has 15 residues. In germline, CDR1 is MNHEY, CDR2 SMNVEV (reference sequence). CDR3 nucleotide sequence: TGTGCCAGCAGTTTGGTCAGCTCCTATAATTCACCCCTCCACTTT. Translating gives CASSLVSSYNSPLHF.

V is TRBV20-1 and J is TRBJ2-7; tentative D call: TRBD2 (6 bases). This CDR3 has 13 residues. V lost 3 bases and J 3 bases, leaving 12 bases between the germline ends. The germline V gene has CDR1 DFQATT and CDR2 SNEGSKA (reference sequence). The CDR3 is CSASRTNRYEQYF. The DNA of the CDR3 is TGCAGTGCTAGCCGGACTAACCGCTACGAGCAGTACTTC.

This clonotype was detected a few times. The chain employs TRBV28 and TRBJ1-1; 11 bases align to TRBD1. The V and J ends lost 3 bases and 0 bases, in that order; junction bases with no gene match: 0. The length of the CDR3 is 15 residues. From germline, CDR1 is MDHEN and CDR2 SYDVKM. The CDR3, as DNA: TGTGCCAGCAGTTTGGACAGGGGGCTGAACACTGAAGCTTTCTTT. Protein sequence: CASSLDRGLNTEAFF.

This clonotype was seen only a few times. The chain recombines TRBV29-1 with TRBJ2-7; 12 bases are a match to TRBD1. Germline V gene sequence: CDR1 SQVTM, CDR2 ANQGSEA. The CDR3 extends over 17 amino acids. V lost 3 bases to trimming and J lost 0 bases; unmatched junction nucleotides: 9. CDR3 nucleotides: TGCAGCGTTGAGTGGGCCGGGACAGGGGGCGCCTCCTACGAGCAGTACTTC. Translation gives CSVEWAGTGGASYEQYF.

This clonotype was counted a few times. The J gene is TRBJ2-5, the V gene TRBV11-1; 12 bases map to TRBD2. The CDR3 has 18 residues. J lost 2 bases, V lost 5 bases, and 12 bases had no gene match. Germline V gene sequence: CDR1 SGHAT, CDR2 FQDESV (reference sequence). The CDR3 nucleotides read TGTGCCAGCAGCCTAGGGGCCTGGACTAGCGGGGAGCAAGAGACCCAGTACTTC. Translated: CASSLGAWTSGEQETQYF.

This clonotype was picked up a small number of times. The chain employs TRBV20-1 and TRBJ2-1, with 11 nucleotides matching TRBD2. Trimming removed 1 base from V and 1 base from J; junction bases left unmatched: 0. CDR1 is DFQATT and CDR2 is SNEGSKA in the germline V gene (reference sequence). The CDR3 length is 15 residues. CDR3 coding DNA: TGCAGTGCTAGAGCTAGCGGGGGGTCCTACAATGAGCAGTTCTTC. Residues: CSARASGGSYNEQFF.

This clonotype was picked up many times. V is TRBV29-1 and J is TRBJ2-1; TRBD2 matches 10 bases. V was pared by 4 bases and J by 9 bases, with 12 bases of the junction left unmatched. The CDR3 consists of 15 residues. Germline CDR1 and CDR2: SQVTM and ANQGSEA. The CDR3 sequence: CSVGGASGSVGEQFF. In DNA, the CDR3 is TGCAGCGTTGGAGGGGCTAGCGGGAGCGTAGGTGAGCAGTTCTTC.

The V and J genes are TRBV13 and TRBJ2-3; D possibly corresponds to TRBD1 (6 bases). V shed 1 base and J shed 0 bases, with 20 bases lying between them. There are 19 residues in the CDR3. The V gene's germline CDR1 is PRHDT and CDR2 FYEKMQ (reference sequence). DNA for the CDR3: TGTGCCAGCAGCTTAGATAAGGGGTGGGGGCCACCAAGCACAGATACGCAGTATTTT. Its protein product is CASSLDKGWGPPSTDTQYF.

The rearrangement joins TRBV27 to TRBJ2-3; possible D gene TRBD2, 6 bases. This CDR3 has 17 residues. CDR1 and CDR2 from the germline V gene are MNHEY and SMNVEV (reference sequence). V lost 10 bases and J lost 2, with 25 bases in between. The CDR3 loop is CATIPTGGRGITDTQYF. DNA for the CDR3: TGTGCCACCATTCCTACAGGTGGGCGGGGAATCACAGATACGCAGTATTTT.